This TCR beta chain emerged from a study of cytomegalovirus exposure and HLA in healthy donors. General study results and limits: Later on, an analysis tied 15,000 or so TCR beta sequences to HLA alleles at 0.05 false discovery rate.

About this clone itself: Its matching antigen is unknown.

V shed 2 bases and J 6 bases; nucleotides not matched to a gene: 11. There are 16 residues in the CDR3. The germline CDR1 and CDR2 sequences are KGHSH and LQKENI. PCR was performed using 60 Vbeta and 13 Jbeta primers. Assay: immunoSEQ multiplex PCR; the TCRdb copy retains only in-frame clones and omits some. The sample records approximately 220,000 clones, about four fifths being singletons. The receptor was isolated from a man between 35 and 55 years old in good health and CMV-seropositive. This chain uses TRBV18 with TRBJ2-5; 8 positions match TRBD2. Source material: PBMCs. CDR3 protein: CASSPAILAGIQTQYF. CDR3 nucleotide sequence: TGTGCCAGCTCACCAGCGATCCTAGCGGGTATCCAGACCCAGTACTTC.